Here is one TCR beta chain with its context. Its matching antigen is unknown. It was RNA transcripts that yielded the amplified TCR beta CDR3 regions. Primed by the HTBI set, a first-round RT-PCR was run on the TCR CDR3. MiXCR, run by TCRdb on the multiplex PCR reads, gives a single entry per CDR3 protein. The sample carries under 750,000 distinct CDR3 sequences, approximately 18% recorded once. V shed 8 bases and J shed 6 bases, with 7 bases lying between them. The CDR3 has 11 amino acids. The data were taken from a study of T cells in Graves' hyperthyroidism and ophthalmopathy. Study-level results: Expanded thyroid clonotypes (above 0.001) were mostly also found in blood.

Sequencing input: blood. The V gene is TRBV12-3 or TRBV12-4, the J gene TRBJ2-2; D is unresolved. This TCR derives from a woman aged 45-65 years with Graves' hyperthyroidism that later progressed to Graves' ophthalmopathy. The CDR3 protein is CASQVPGELFF. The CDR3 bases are TGTGCCAGCCAAGTTCCCGGGGAGCTGTTTTTT.